Presented here are 2 T cell receptor beta chains from one specimen sequenced in a study of T-cell reconstitution after alpha-beta-depleted transplantation in children. This sample's TCRbeta library carried unique molecular identifier barcodes. From the PCR reads, TCRdb called clonotypes with MiXCR, one entry per CDR3 protein. The table lists fewer than 450,000 distinct CDR3 sequences, 15% to 20% of them singletons, with 35% to 50% in the top ten. Sequenced here: PBMCs, mostly from graft donor cells, sampled 360 days after TCRalphabeta/CD19-depleted stem cell transplant. These receptors were taken from a male patient between 2 and 10 years old who had a stem cell transplant for acute lymphoblastic leukemia, so the T cells may come from the graft donor.

The V and J genes are TRBV27 and TRBJ2-5; D is ambiguous. V lost 4 bases, J lost 2 bases, and 8 bases lay in between. This CDR3 has 13 amino acids. From germline, CDR1 is MNHEY and CDR2 SMNVEV (reference sequence). In nucleotides, the CDR3 is TGTGCCAGCAGTTATCTAGGGCAAGAGACCCAGTACTTC. Amino acids: CASSYLGQETQYF.

Details on this clonotype: Being one base from a much bigger clone, this may be a read error. The chain links TRBV3-1 to TRBJ2-7; D is perhaps TRBD2 (5 bases). There are 13 residues in the CDR3. Germline CDR1 LGHDT, CDR2 YNNKEL (reference sequence). The CDR3 loop is CATSRSSRYEQYF. CDR3 DNA: TGTGCCACCAGCCGGTCTAGCAGGTACGAGCAGTACTTC.